These T cell receptor beta chains were read from a single sample in a study of T cell changes during pregnancy in multiple sclerosis. Libraries were prepared by immunoSEQ multiplex PCR; TCRdb keeps only in-frame clonotypes and omits some of them. The table records 20,000 to 25,000 clones, roughly 84% of them present only once. Sequencing was performed on CD8+ T cells from peripheral blood mononuclear cells, taken before pregnancy. Source of these receptors: a female donor with multiple sclerosis, enrolled in a pregnancy study. CDR3s include the opening cysteine and the closing phenylalanine or tryptophan. A D gene is named only where the DNA matches it firmly. Clone size is stated in some rows and not others, as once, few, many or a class when expanded.

clone size	D gene	V gene	J gene	CDR3 DNA	CDR3 protein
NA	NA	TRBV6-1	TRBJ1-2	TGTGCCAGCAGTGAATTGGGGACACCATATGGCTACACCTTC	CASSELGTPYGYTF
NA	TRBD1	TRBV5-1	TRBJ2-7	TGCGCCAGCAGCTTGGAGGGGGCTACATACGAGCAGTACTTC	CASSLEGATYEQYF
NA	TRBD1	TRBV5-6	TRBJ1-3	TGTGCCAGCAGCTTTGGGACAGGCGCCTCTGGAAACACCATATATTTT	CASSFGTGASGNTIYF
NA	TRBD2	TRBV7-6	TRBJ2-3	TGTGCCAGCAGCCTCCAAAGTACTAGCGGGGCTCCCCGGGATACGCAGTATTTT	CASSLQSTSGAPRDTQYF
once	NA	TRBV5-5	TRBJ1-2	TGTGCCAGCAGCGTGGACCTACCCAACCCTTACACCTTC	CASSVDLPNPYTF
NA	NA	TRBV7-2	TRBJ2-7	TGTGCCAGCAGCTTAGGCCGACAGCTCCCTTCCTACGAGCAGTACTTC	CASSLGRQLPSYEQYF
NA	NA	TRBV7-9	TRBJ1-2	TGTGCCAGCAGCTTAGGGCAGGTGGATCTAAATGGCTACACCTTC	CASSLGQVDLNGYTF
NA	NA	TRBV6-1	TRBJ2-2	TGTGCCAGCAGTGTATCTGAGCCGGGGACCGGGGAGCTGTTTTTT	CASSVSEPGTGELFF
NA	NA	TRBV7-4	TRBJ1-2	TGTGCCAGCAGTCGAGAGGTTATCCTTACGAACTATGGCTACACCTTC	CASSREVILTNYGYTF
NA	NA	TRBV27	TRBJ1-4	TGTGCCAGCAGTTTCTTTTACAGAACTAATGAAAAACTGTTTTTT	CASSFFYRTNEKLFF
NA	NA	TRBV11-2	TRBJ1-1	TGTGCCAGCAGCTTGTACGGTGGGCAGGGGATCAATATGAACACTGAAGCTTTCTTT	CASSLYGGQGINMNTEAFF